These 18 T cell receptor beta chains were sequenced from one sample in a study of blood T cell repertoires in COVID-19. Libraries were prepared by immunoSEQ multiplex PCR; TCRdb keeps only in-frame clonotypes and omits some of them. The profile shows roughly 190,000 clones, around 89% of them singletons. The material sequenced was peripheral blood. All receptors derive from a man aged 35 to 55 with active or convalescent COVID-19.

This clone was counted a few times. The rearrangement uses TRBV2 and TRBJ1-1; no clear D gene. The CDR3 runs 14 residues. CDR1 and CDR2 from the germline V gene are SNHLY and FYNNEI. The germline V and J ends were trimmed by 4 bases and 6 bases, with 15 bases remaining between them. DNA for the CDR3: TGTGCCAGCAGTGTGATCGGGGAGCGGGCTGAAGCTTTCTTT. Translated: CASSVIGERAEAFF.

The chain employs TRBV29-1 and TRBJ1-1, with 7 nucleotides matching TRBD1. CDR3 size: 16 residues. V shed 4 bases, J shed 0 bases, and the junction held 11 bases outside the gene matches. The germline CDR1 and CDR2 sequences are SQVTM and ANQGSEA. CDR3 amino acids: CSVAVRGMGLNTEAFF. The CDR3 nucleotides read TGCAGCGTTGCCGTCAGGGGGATGGGGCTGAACACTGAAGCTTTCTTT.

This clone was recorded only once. Here the CDR3 reads CASSVGQGVGSYEQYF. Written as DNA, the CDR3 is TGTGCCAGCAGTGTGGGACAGGGGGTAGGGTCCTACGAGCAGTACTTC. V gene TRBV2 combines with J gene TRBJ2-7; 11 bases line up with TRBD1. CDR1 SNHLY and CDR2 FYNNEI come from the germline V gene. The CDR3 is made up of 16 amino acids. Losses at the gene ends were 4 bases for V and 1 base for J; bases not matched to a gene: 6.

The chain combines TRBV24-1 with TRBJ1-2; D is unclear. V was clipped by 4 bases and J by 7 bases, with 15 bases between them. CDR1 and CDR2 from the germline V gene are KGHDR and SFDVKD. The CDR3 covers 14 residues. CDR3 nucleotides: TGTGCCACCAGTGACGACGGGAGGGCGGGTGGCTACACCTTC. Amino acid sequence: CATSDDGRAGGYTF.

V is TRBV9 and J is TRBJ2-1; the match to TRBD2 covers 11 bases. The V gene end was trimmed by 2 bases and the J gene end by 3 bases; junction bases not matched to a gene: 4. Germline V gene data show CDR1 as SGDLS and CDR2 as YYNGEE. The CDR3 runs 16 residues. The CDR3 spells CASSVIAGGFYNEQFF. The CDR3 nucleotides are TGTGCCAGCAGCGTTATAGCGGGAGGGTTCTACAATGAGCAGTTCTTC.

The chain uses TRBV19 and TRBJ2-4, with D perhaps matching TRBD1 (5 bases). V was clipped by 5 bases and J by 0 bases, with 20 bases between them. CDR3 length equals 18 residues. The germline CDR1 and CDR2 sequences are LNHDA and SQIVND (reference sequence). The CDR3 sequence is CASSPIAGQEEAKNIQYF. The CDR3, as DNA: TGTGCCAGTAGTCCCATCGCCGGACAAGAAGAAGCCAAAAACATTCAGTACTTC.

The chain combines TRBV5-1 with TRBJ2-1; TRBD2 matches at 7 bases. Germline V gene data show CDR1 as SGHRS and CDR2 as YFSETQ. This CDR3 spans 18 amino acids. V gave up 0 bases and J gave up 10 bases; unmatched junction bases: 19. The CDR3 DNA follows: TGCGCCAGCAGCTTGGGGCTGAAGACCAGCGGGATAGAAGGAGAGCAGTTCTTC. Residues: CASSLGLKTSGIEGEQFF. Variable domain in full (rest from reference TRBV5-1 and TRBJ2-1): KAGVTQTPRYLIKTRGQQVTLSCSPISGHRSVSWYQQTPGQGLQFLFEYFSETQRNKGNFPGRFSGRQFSNSRSEMNVSTLELGDSALYLCASSLGLKTSGIEGEQFFGPGTRLTVL.

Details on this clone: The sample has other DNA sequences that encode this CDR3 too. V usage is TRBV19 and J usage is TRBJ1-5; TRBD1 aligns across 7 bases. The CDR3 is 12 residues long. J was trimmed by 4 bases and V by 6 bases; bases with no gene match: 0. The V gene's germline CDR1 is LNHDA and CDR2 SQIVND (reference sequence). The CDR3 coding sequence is TGTGCCAGTAGGACAGGGAATCAGCCCCAGCATTTT. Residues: CASRTGNQPQHF.

CDR3 bases: TGTGCCAGTAGTAGAGGACCGGGACAGACTAACTATGGCTACACCTTC. Translated: CASSRGPGQTNYGYTF. The chain has TRBV19 and TRBJ1-2; 7 positions match TRBD1. Germline assignment: CDR1 LNHDA and CDR2 SQIVND (reference sequence). J was trimmed by 0 bases and V by 4 bases; bases with no gene match: 8. The CDR3 sequence is 16 residues long.

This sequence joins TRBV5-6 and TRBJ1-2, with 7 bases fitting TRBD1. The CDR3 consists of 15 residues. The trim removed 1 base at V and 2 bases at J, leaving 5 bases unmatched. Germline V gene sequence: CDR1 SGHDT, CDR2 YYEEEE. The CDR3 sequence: CASSLWAGGNYGYTF. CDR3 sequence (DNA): TGTGCCAGCAGCTTGTGGGCAGGGGGAAACTATGGCTACACCTTC.

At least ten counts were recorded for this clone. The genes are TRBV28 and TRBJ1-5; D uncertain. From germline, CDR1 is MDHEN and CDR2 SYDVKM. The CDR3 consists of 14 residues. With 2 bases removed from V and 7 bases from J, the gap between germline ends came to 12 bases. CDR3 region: CASSLKTRGQPQHF. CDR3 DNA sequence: TGTGCCAGCAGTTTAAAGACCAGAGGGCAGCCCCAGCATTTT.

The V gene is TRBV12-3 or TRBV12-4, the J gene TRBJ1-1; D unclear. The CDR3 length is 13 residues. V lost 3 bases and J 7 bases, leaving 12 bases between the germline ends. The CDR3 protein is CASSFESGDEAFF. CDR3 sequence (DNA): TGTGCCAGCAGTTTTGAGTCTGGAGATGAAGCTTTCTTT.

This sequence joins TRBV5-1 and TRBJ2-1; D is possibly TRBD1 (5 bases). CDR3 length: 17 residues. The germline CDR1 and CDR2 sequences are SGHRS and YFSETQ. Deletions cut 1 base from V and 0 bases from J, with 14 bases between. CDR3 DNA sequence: TGCGCCAGCAGCTTGTTACAGGCTATAAGCTCCTACAATGAGCAGTTCTTC. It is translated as CASSLLQAISSYNEQFF.

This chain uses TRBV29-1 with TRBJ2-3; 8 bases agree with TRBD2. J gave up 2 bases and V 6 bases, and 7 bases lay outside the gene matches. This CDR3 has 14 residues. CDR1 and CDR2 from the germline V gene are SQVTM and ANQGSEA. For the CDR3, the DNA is TGCAGCGTAGACGGACTAGCAGACACAGATACGCAGTATTTT. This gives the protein CSVDGLADTDTQYF.

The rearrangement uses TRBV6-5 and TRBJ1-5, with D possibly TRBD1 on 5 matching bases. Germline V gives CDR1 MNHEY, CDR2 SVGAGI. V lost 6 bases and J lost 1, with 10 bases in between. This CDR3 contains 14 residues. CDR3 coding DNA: TGTGCCAGCAGACCGGGACTCAGCAATCAGCCCCAGCATTTT. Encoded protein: CASRPGLSNQPQHF.

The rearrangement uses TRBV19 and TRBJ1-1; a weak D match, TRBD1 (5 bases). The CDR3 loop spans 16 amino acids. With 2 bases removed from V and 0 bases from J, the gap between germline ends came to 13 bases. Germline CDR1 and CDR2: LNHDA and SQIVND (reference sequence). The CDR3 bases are TGTGCCAGTAGTATAAGGGCAGGGAGGCTGAACACTGAAGCTTTCTTT. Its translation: CASSIRAGRLNTEAFF.

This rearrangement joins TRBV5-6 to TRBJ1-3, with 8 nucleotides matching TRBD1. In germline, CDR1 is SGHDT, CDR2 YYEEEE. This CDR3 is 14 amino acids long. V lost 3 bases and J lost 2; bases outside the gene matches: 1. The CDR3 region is CASSSTGAGNTIYF. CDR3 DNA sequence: TGTGCCAGCAGCTCGACAGGGGCTGGAAACACCATATATTTT.

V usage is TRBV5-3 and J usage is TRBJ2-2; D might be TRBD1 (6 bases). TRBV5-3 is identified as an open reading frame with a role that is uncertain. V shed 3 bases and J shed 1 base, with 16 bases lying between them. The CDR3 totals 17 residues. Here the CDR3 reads CARSWILGTRNTGELFF. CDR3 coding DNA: TGTGCCAGAAGCTGGATACTCGGGACAAGGAACACCGGGGAGCTGTTTTTT.